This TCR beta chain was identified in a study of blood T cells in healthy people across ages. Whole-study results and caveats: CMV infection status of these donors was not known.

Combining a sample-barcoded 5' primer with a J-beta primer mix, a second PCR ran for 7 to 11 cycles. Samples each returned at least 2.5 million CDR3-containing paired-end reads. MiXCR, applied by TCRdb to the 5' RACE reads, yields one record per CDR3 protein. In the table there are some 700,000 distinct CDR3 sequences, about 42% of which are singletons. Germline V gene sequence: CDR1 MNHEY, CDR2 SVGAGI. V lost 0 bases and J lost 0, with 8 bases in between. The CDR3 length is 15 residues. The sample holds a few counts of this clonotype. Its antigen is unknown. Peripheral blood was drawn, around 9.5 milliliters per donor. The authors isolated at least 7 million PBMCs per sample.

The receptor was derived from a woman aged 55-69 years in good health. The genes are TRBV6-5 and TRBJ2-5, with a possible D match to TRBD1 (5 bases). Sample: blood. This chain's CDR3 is CASSYSWTNQETQYF. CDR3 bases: TGTGCCAGCAGTTACTCTTGGACAAACCAAGAGACCCAGTACTTC.